The present T cell receptor (beta chain) was sequenced within a study of T cell responses to AZD1222 COVID-19 vaccine. Findings of the study overall: Spike as a whole was targeted by vaccine-associated CD4 TCRs, dominant at 160-218 and 743-854.

In the case of this clone: Its antigen is as yet unknown.

Assay: immunoSEQ multiplex PCR; the TCRdb copy retains only in-frame clones and omits some. The sample includes some 84,000 clones, 70% to 90% seen only once; the top ten take roughly an eighth. The sequenced sample was peripheral blood, obtained 28 days after the second AZD1222 dose. This clonotype was obtained from an adult who received the AZD1222 COVID-19 vaccine.

CDR3 sequence: CASNYLETGLTEAFF. In nucleotides, the CDR3 is TGTGCCAGTAATTACCTTGAGACAGGGTTGACTGAAGCTTTCTTT. The chain has TRBV19 and TRBJ1-1; 7 nucleotides line up with TRBD1. CDR3 size: 15 residues. Germline-derived CDR1 and CDR2 are LNHDA and SQIVND (reference sequence). V was clipped by 7 bases and J by 5 bases; unmatched bases: 13. Using reference TRBV19 and TRBJ1-1 for the parts outside the CDR3, the full variable domain is DGGITQSPKYLFRKEGQNVTLSCEQNLNHDAMYWYRQDPGQGLRLIYYSQIVNDFQKGDIAEGYSVSREKKESFPLTVTSAQKNPTAFYLCASNYLETGLTEAFFGQGTRLTVV.